The 24 T cell receptor beta chains given below trace back to one sample, sequenced in a study of T cells after yellow fever vaccination (dated by TCRdb to between 2017 and 2020). This specimen's treatment or condition label, interpreted: live attenuated yellow fever vaccine strain. Library preparation was by 5' RACE. TCRdb names Illumina HiSeq 2500 as the instrument used. TCRdb applied fastp at Q25 and MiXCR to the public reads, then kept only in-frame beta chains. Under each unique CDR3 protein, matching rows form one entry showing the most common genes and DNA. The sample includes fewer than 650,000 distinct CDR3 sequences, with 20% to 25% observed a single time. Jointly, the top ten make up about a sixth of the sample. Sequenced here: PBMCs, sampled roughly 20 days after the first yellow fever vaccination. The source is a man aged 18 to 29 who received the YFV17D yellow fever vaccine.

The genes are TRBV5-4 and TRBJ1-2; no firm D call. V shed 4 bases and J shed 6 bases, with 13 bases lying between them. The CDR3 is 13 residues long. From germline, CDR1 is SGHNT and CDR2 YYREEE (reference sequence). CDR3 sequence reads: CASSLSITNGYTF. CDR3 in DNA: TGTGCCAGCAGCCTTTCAATAACTAATGGCTACACCTTC.

This clonotype occurred a few times. This chain links TRBV7-2 with TRBJ2-5; D remains unclear. This CDR3 is built from 14 residues. The germline V and J ends were trimmed by 5 bases and 1 base, with 11 bases remaining between them. Germline CDR1 and CDR2: SGHTA and FQGNSA. CDR3 protein: CASSTYQPQETQYF. The CDR3 DNA sequence: TGTGCCAGCAGCACGTATCAGCCCCAAGAGACCCAGTACTTC.

The chain employs TRBV6-5 and TRBJ2-7; TRBD1 is a possible D gene (5 bases). This CDR3 is built from 12 residues. Trimming removed 6 bases at V and 4 bases at J, with 10 bases between. CDR1 and CDR2 from the germline V gene are MNHEY and SVGAGI. Written as DNA, the CDR3 is TGTGCCAGCAGAGGGGTGATATACGAGCAGTACGTC. The encoded protein is CASRGVIYEQYV.

This clonotype was counted between two and nine times. The V call is TRBV7-2, the J call TRBJ1-3; D is unresolved. Germline V gene data show CDR1 as SGHTA and CDR2 as FQGNSA. With 5 bases removed from V and 3 bases from J, the gap between germline ends came to 14 bases. The CDR3 spans 15 residues. CDR3 amino acids: CASSRVRAYGNTIYF. CDR3 bases: TGTGCCAGCAGCCGCGTGAGGGCTTATGGAAACACCATATATTTT.

This clonotype was seen many times. The V gene is TRBV7-6, the J gene TRBJ2-2, with 8 positions matching TRBD2. This CDR3 is 15 amino acids long. CDR1 and CDR2 from the germline V gene are SGHVS and FNYEAQ. After removal of 7 bases from V and 7 bases from J, the junction contained 11 bases not matched to a gene. The CDR3 DNA reads as TGTGCCAGCAAACTAGACGGGGGGGCATACGGGGAGCTGTTTTTT. Translated, it gives CASKLDGGAYGELFF. The full variable domain, completed using reference TRBV7-6 and TRBJ2-2, is GAGVSQSPRYKVTKRGQDVALRCDPISGHVSLYWYRQALGQGPEFLTYFNYEAQQDKSGLPNDRFSAERPEGSISTLTIQRTEQRDSAMYRCASKLDGGAYGELFFGEGSRLTVL.

This clonotype showed up just a few times. The chain is built from TRBV15 and TRBJ1-2; tentatively, D is TRBD1 (5 bases). CDR3 length equals 14 residues. Germline CDR1 LNHNV, CDR2 YYDKDF (reference sequence). V shed 3 bases and J shed 3 bases, with 11 bases lying between them. CDR3 nucleotide sequence: TGTGCCACCAGCAGTGGGCGGGGGGACTATGGCTACACCTTC. Its translation is CATSSGRGDYGYTF.

This chain links TRBV9 with TRBJ1-1; possible D gene TRBD1, 5 bases. The CDR3 length is 13 residues. In germline, CDR1 is SGDLS, CDR2 YYNGEE. The germline V and J ends were trimmed by 0 bases and 5 bases, with 8 bases remaining between them. CDR3: CASSVVTDTEAFF. DNA of the CDR3: TGTGCCAGCAGCGTAGTGACAGATACTGAAGCTTTCTTT.

This chain connects TRBV7-3 to TRBJ2-3; 7 nucleotides agree with TRBD2. The V gene's germline CDR1 is SGHTA and CDR2 FQGTGA. This CDR3 has 17 residues. The V segment lost 1 base and the J segment 3 bases; nucleotides outside the gene matches: 10. This CDR3 reads CASSLSSRGGGTDTQYF. The CDR3 region has the DNA TGTGCCAGCAGCTTAAGTTCCCGTGGCGGGGGTACAGATACGCAGTATTTT.

This clonotype was observed a few times. V gene TRBV5-1 combines with J gene TRBJ2-5; 10 bases are shared with TRBD1. CDR3 size: 15 residues. CDR1 SGHRS and CDR2 YFSETQ come from the germline V gene. V dropped 3 bases and J dropped 4; count of bases not matched to a gene: 6. The CDR3 DNA is TGCGCCAGCAGCTCGGACAGGGGGAGGACAGAGACCCAGTACTTC. It yields the protein CASSSDRGRTETQYF.

Only a few counts were recorded for this clonotype. The J gene is TRBJ2-7, the V gene TRBV24-1, with 8 bases aligning to TRBD1. CDR3 length equals 14 residues. After removal of 4 bases from V and 7 bases from J, the junction contained 8 bases not matched to a gene. CDR1 KGHDR and CDR2 SFDVKD come from the germline V gene. The CDR3 region is CATSEPGQVGEQYF. As DNA, the CDR3 is TGTGCCACCAGTGAGCCGGGACAGGTTGGGGAGCAGTACTTC.

V and J are TRBV5-1 and TRBJ2-6; maybe TRBD1 (5 bases). This CDR3 spans 21 amino acids. Per germline, CDR1 SGHRS and CDR2 YFSETQ. Deletions cut 3 bases from V and 0 bases from J, with 25 bases between. The CDR3, as DNA: TGCGCCAGCAGCTCCGAACCAGCGAATAGGGGTGGAAGCTCTGGGGCCAACGTCCTGACTTTC. Translation gives CASSSEPANRGGSSGANVLTF.

With respect to this clonotype: At one of its ends the junction is not consistent with the germline gene, which may arise from a read error. The chain carries TRBV5-4 and TRBJ2-3, with 9 bases aligning to TRBD2. CDR1 and CDR2 from the germline V gene are SGHNT and YYREEE (reference sequence). The CDR3 is 15 amino acids. CDR3 region: CASRLAGANTDMQYF. CDR3 coding DNA: TGTGCCAGCAGGTTAGCGGGGGCGAACACAGATATGCAGTATTTT.

Only a few counts were recorded for this clonotype. The rearrangement uses TRBV6-2 or TRBV6-3 and TRBJ2-1; D could derive from TRBD1 or TRBD2 (6 bases each). The germline V gene has CDR1 MNHEY and CDR2 SVGEGT. The V end lost 8 bases, the J end lost 4 bases, and 24 bases lay between the germline ends. The CDR3 spans 17 residues. Here the CDR3 reads CASARNRGEATYNEQFF. The CDR3 region has the DNA TGTGCCAGCGCCCGGAATAGGGGGGAAGCTACATACAATGAGCAGTTCTTC.

This clonotype was recorded a few times. The rearrangement uses TRBV10-3 and TRBJ2-7, with TRBD1 matching 12 bases. CDR3 size: 13 residues. Trimming removed 9 bases from V and 7 bases from J; junction bases left unmatched: 7. CDR1 and CDR2 from the germline V gene are ENHRY and SYGVKD. CDR3 nucleotide sequence: TGTGCCATAAGGGGACAGGGGGCTGGGGAGCAGTACTTC. Protein: CAIRGQGAGEQYF.

The chain links TRBV7-2 to TRBJ1-1, with 8 bases fitting TRBD1. The trim removed 10 bases at V and 12 bases at J, leaving 16 bases unmatched. The CDR3 runs to 13 residues. Germline values: CDR1 SGHTA, CDR2 FQGNSA. Here the CDR3 reads CATHRGAALESFF. CDR3 DNA sequence: TGTGCCACCCACAGGGGGGCGGCCTTAGAGTCTTTCTTT. Full variable domain (missing parts from reference TRBV7-2 and TRBJ1-1): GAGVSQSPSNKVTEKGKDVELRCDPISGHTALYWYRQSLGQGLEFLIYFQGNSAPDKSGLPSDRFSAERTGGSVSTLTIQRTQQEDSAVYLCATHRGAALESFFGQGTRLTVV.

This clonotype was counted once. This chain joins TRBV12-3 or TRBV12-4 and TRBJ2-2, with 7 bases matching TRBD2. Trimming cost V 2 bases and J 0 bases; bases outside gene matches: 9. There are 18 residues in the CDR3. For the CDR3, the DNA is TGTGCCAGCAGTTTATATGGCTGGGAGGGCACGAACACCGGGGAGCTGTTTTTT. This gives the protein CASSLYGWEGTNTGELFF.

The count of this clonotype is one. V usage is TRBV24-1 and J usage is TRBJ2-1; 9 bases align to TRBD2. The germline V gene encodes CDR1 KGHDR and CDR2 SFDVKD. Unmatched junction bases numbered 5, after V lost 3 bases and J lost 3 bases. CDR3 length equals 16 residues. The CDR3 nucleotides are TGTGCCACCAGTGATGGCGGGGGGGCTAACTACAATGAGCAGTTCTTC. Residues: CATSDGGGANYNEQFF.

There are a few counts of this clonotype. The rearrangement uses TRBV29-1 and TRBJ1-5; D perhaps matches TRBD1 (6 bases). The CDR3 spans 13 residues. The V and J ends lost 7 bases and 0 bases respectively, with 10 bases between them. Germline CDR1 reads SQVTM; CDR2 reads ANQGSEA. CDR3 region: CSAQDSSNQPQHF. DNA for the CDR3: TGCAGCGCCCAGGACAGTAGCAATCAGCCCCAGCATTTT.

Details on this clonotype: This may arise from a read error, as a much more abundant clone is one base away. The chain combines TRBV5-1 with TRBJ2-3; D tentatively reads TRBD1 or TRBD2 (5 bases each). The CDR3 loop spans 14 amino acids. The V gene's germline CDR1 is SGHRS and CDR2 YFSETQ. V was pared by 0 bases and J by 2 bases, with 7 bases between. In DNA, the CDR3 is TGCGCCAGCAGCTTGGCGGGGCACACAGATACGCAGTATTTT. Its translation: CASSLAGHTDTQYF.

This clonotype appeared a few times. The V and J genes are TRBV5-1 and TRBJ2-7, with D possibly TRBD1 on 6 matching bases. V was trimmed by 2 bases and J by 3 bases, leaving 15 bases between them. Germline CDR1 and CDR2: SGHRS and YFSETQ. CDR3 length: 15 residues. The CDR3 reads CASSLQPGQLYEQYV. The CDR3 DNA follows: TGCGCCAGCAGCTTACAACCTGGACAGCTCTACGAGCAGTACGTC.

The rearrangement uses TRBV20-1 and TRBJ1-5, with D unresolved. Trimming stripped 3 bases from V and 0 bases from J, with 18 bases between. The CDR3 runs to 17 residues. CDR1 is DFQATT and CDR2 is SNEGSKA in the germline V gene (reference sequence). DNA for the CDR3: TGCAGTGCTAGTAAGAACCCGCGTCCCCATAGCAATCAGCCCCAGCATTTT. It yields the protein CSASKNPRPHSNQPQHF.

The sample holds a few counts of this clonotype. V usage is TRBV3-1 and J usage is TRBJ2-2; D might be TRBD1 or TRBD2, each matching 5 bases. Germline CDR1 LGHDT, CDR2 YNNKEL (reference sequence). The ends were cut back, 6 bases at V and 0 bases at J, with 11 bases in the middle. The CDR3 is made up of 15 amino acids. The CDR3 DNA reads TGTGCCAGCAGAGGGACCCGGTCGAACACCGGGGAGCTGTTTTTT. Its protein is CASRGTRSNTGELFF.

The V and J genes are TRBV4-2 and TRBJ1-1; 10 bases match TRBD1. Trimming removed 6 bases from V and 3 bases from J; junction bases left unmatched: 10. The CDR3 has 16 amino acids. CDR1 LGHNA and CDR2 YNFKEQ come from the germline V gene. The CDR3 spells CASRTGQGYEDTEAFF. As DNA, the CDR3 is TGTGCCAGCAGGACGGGACAGGGGTATGAAGACACTGAAGCTTTCTTT.

The rearrangement uses TRBV11-1 and TRBJ1-5; TRBD1 agrees at 9 bases. There are 18 residues in the CDR3. The germline CDR1 and CDR2 sequences are SGHAT and FQDESV (reference sequence). J lost 6 bases, V lost 4 bases, and 16 bases had no gene match. The CDR3, as DNA: TGTGCCAGCAGCTCGCACGATTACAGGGGGCAAAGTCCTCAGCCCCAGCATTTT. Translated: CASSSHDYRGQSPQPQHF.